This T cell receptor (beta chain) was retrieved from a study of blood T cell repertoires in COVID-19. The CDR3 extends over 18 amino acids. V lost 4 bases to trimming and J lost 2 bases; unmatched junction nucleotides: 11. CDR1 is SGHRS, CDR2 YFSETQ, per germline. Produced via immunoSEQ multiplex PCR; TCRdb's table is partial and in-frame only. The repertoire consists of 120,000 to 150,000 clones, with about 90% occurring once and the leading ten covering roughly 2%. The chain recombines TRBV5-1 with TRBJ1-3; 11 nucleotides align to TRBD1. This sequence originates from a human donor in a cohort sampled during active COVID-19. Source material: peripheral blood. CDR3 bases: TGCGCCAGCAGCCTGTATAGCGGGACAGGGGGAACTGGAAACACCATATATTTT. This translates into CASSLYSGTGGTGNTIYF. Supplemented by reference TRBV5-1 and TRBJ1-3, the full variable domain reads KAGVTQTPRYLIKTRGQQVTLSCSPISGHRSVSWYQQTPGQGLQFLFEYFSETQRNKGNFPGRFSGRQFSNSRSEMNVSTLELGDSALYLCASSLYSGTGGTGNTIYFGEGSWLTVV.